The T cell receptor beta chain described here comes from a study of cytomegalovirus exposure and HLA in healthy donors. In germline, CDR1 is SGHVS, CDR2 FQNEAQ. The V segment lost 5 bases and the J segment 6 bases; nucleotides outside the gene matches: 9. The CDR3 totals 15 residues. This clone appeared once. The antigen is undetermined. Findings of the study overall: The finding came from a later analysis; first-cohort TCR clusters tended to co-occur in the 95 to 150 validation repertoires. Reports credit the classifier with highly specific, highly sensitive diagnosis of cytomegalovirus status.

The assay was immunoSEQ multiplex PCR, and TCRdb's table has in-frame clones only and misses some. The sample has around 300,000 clones, 86% seen once. The sequenced material came from PBMCs. V usage is TRBV7-8 and J usage is TRBJ1-2, with 10 bases matching TRBD1. The receptor was isolated from a young woman in good health and CMV-seronegative. CDR3 protein: CASSRNTGTGDGYTF. CDR3 nucleotide sequence: TGTGCCAGCAGCCGTAACACCGGGACAGGGGATGGCTACACCTTC.